The 8 T cell receptor beta chains below all came from one sample that was sequenced in a study of T cell responses to AZD1222 COVID-19 vaccine. Profiling relied on immunoSEQ multiplex PCR, and the TCRdb table lists in-frame clones only, not all of them. In the table there are about 170,000 clones, 80% to 90% of which are singletons. Sample: peripheral blood, taken on day 0 of AZD1222 vaccination. The receptors stem from an adult in good health.

The chain uses TRBV11-2 and TRBJ1-2; no clear D. CDR3 size: 14 residues. The ends were cut back, 5 bases at V and 4 bases at J, with 14 bases in the middle. Germline V CDR1 and CDR2: SGHAT, FQNNGV. The DNA for the CDR3 is TGTGCCAGCAGCGCCCTGCGGGGAGGCTATGGCTACACCTTC. It codes for CASSALRGGYGYTF.

The rearrangement joins TRBV6-6 to TRBJ1-2; D unresolved. Trimming took 8 bases from V and 1 from J, leaving 2 bases between them. The germline V gene has CDR1 MNHNY and CDR2 SVGAGI (reference sequence). CDR3 length: 10 residues. The CDR3 DNA sequence: TGTGCCAGCGGTAACTATGGCTACACCTTC. Amino acids: CASGNYGYTF.

V usage is TRBV6-6 and J usage is TRBJ2-3; no firm D call. Trimming took off 0 bases at V and 1 base at J, with 11 bases between the two ends. Germline-derived CDR1 and CDR2 are MNHNY and SVGAGI (reference sequence). The CDR3 has 16 residues. CDR3 protein: CASSYSGPERTDTQYF. DNA of the CDR3: TGTGCCAGCAGTTACTCAGGCCCTGAACGCACAGATACGCAGTATTTT.

J is TRBJ1-2 and V is TRBV3-1 (or the pseudogene TRBV3-2), with TRBD1 matching 8 bases. Unmatched junction bases numbered 6, after V lost 4 bases and J lost 2 bases. Germline lookup yields CDR1 LGHDT and CDR2 YNNKEL (reference sequence). CDR3 length equals 15 residues. DNA of the CDR3: TGTGCCAGCAGCCTCCGGACAGGGATCAACTATGGCTACACCTTC. This translates into CASSLRTGINYGYTF.

The chain combines TRBV27 with TRBJ1-1; tentative D call: TRBD1 (6 bases). Germline V gene data show CDR1 as MNHEY and CDR2 as SMNVEV (reference sequence). CDR3 size: 16 residues. V gave up 5 bases and J gave up 1 base, with 17 bases separating them. CDR3 DNA sequence: TGTGCCAGCAGTCCAGGAGGGGGACTAGGGAACACTGAAGCTTTCTTT. It translates to CASSPGGGLGNTEAFF.

V and J are TRBV4-1 and TRBJ1-2; D is possibly TRBD1 (5 bases). This CDR3 has 13 residues. Trimming took 2 bases from V and 2 from J, leaving 6 bases between them. In germline, CDR1 is MGHRA, CDR2 YSYEKL. The CDR3, as DNA: TGCGCCAGCAGCCAAAGGGGAAACTATGGCTACACCTTC. Its protein product is CASSQRGNYGYTF.

This clone was counted once. This chain connects TRBV11-3 to TRBJ1-1; 8 nucleotides line up with TRBD1. The CDR3 is 14 residues long. After removal of 5 bases from V and 1 base from J, the junction contained 3 bases not matched to a gene. The germline V gene has CDR1 SGHNT and CDR2 YENEEA. The chain's CDR3 is CASSLQGENTEAFF. Here the CDR3 DNA reads TGTGCCAGCAGCCTACAGGGGGAGAACACTGAAGCTTTCTTT.

This sequence joins TRBV5-6 and TRBJ2-7; TRBD1 aligns across 7 bases. Trimming took 4 bases from V and 2 from J; bases not matched to a gene: 6. CDR3 length: 14 residues. The germline CDR1 and CDR2 sequences are SGHDT and YYEEEE. CDR3 region: CASSAQTGAYEQYF. Written as DNA, the CDR3 is TGTGCCAGCAGCGCTCAAACAGGGGCCTACGAGCAGTACTTC.